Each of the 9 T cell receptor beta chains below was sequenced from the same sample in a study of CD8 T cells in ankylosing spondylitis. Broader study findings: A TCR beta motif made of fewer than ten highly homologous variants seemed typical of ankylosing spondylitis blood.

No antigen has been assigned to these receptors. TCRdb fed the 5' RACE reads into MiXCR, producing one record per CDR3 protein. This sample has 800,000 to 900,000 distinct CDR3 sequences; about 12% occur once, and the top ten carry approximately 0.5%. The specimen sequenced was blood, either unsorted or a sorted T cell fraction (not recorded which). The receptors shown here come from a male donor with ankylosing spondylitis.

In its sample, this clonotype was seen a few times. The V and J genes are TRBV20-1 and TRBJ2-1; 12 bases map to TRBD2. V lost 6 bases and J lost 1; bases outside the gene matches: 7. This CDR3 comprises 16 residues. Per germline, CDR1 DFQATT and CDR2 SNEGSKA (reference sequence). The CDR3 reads CSAKTSGGGSYNEQFF. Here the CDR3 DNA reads TGCAGTGCCAAGACTAGCGGGGGAGGTTCCTACAATGAGCAGTTCTTC.

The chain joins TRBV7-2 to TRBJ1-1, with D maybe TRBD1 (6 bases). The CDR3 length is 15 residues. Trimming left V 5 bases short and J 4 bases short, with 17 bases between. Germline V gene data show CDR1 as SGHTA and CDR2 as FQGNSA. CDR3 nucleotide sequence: TGTGCCAGCAGCCTAGAAACAGGGTATGCCACTGAAGCTTTCTTT. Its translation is CASSLETGYATEAFF.

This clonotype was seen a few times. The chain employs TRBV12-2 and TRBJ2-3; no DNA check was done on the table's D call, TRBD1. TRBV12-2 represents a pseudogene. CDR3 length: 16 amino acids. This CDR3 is CASRSLPGQHTDTQYF. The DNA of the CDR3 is TGTGCAAGTCGCTCCCTTCCGGGACAGCACACAGATACGCAGTATTTT.

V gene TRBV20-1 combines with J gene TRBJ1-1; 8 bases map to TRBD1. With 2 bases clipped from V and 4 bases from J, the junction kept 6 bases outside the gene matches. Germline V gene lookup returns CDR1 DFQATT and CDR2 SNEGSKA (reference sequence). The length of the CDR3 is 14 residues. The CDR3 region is CSARNDRGSTEAFF. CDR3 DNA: TGCAGTGCTAGAAATGACAGGGGTAGCACTGAAGCTTTCTTT.

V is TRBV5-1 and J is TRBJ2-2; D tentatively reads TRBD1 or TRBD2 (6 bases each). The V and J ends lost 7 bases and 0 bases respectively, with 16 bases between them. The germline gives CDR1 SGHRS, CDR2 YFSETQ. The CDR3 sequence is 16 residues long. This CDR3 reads CASLTGGTTNTGELFF. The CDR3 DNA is TGCGCCAGCCTTACGGGCGGGACAACGAACACCGGGGAGCTGTTTTTT.

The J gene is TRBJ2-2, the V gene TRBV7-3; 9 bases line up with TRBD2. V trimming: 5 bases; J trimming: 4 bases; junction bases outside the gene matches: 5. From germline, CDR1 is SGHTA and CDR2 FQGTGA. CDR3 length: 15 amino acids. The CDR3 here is CASSPRLAVTGELFF. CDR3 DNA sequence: TGTGCCAGCAGCCCGCGACTAGCGGTCACCGGGGAGCTGTTTTTT.

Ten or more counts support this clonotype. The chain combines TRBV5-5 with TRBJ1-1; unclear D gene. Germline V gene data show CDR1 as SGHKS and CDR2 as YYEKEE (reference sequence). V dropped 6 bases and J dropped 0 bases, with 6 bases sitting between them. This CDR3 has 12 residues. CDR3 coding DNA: TGTGCCAGCAAAGATATGAACACTGAAGCTTTCTTT. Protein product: CASKDMNTEAFF.

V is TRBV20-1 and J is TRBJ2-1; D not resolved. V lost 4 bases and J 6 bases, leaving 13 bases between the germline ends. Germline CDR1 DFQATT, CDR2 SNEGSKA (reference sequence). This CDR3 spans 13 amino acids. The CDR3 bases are TGCAGTGCTAATGAGCAGGACCTCAATGAGCAGTTCTTC. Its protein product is CSANEQDLNEQFF.

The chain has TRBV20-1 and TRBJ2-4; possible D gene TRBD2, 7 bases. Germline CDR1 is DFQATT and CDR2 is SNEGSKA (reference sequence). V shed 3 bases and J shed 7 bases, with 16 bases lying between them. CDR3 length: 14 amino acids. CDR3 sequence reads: CSARVSGGLNIQYF. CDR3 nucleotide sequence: TGCAGTGCTAGGGTTTCCGGGGGGCTGAACATTCAGTACTTC.